Here is one T cell receptor (beta chain) with its context. The antigen it binds to is not known. No base-level quality is on record; no much larger clone is a single base apart. V is pared back by 4 bases and J by 4 bases, with 24 bases lying between the germline termini. CDR1 is given as SGDLS and CDR2 as YYNGEE, both from the germline V gene. Inclusive of the bounding cysteine and phenylalanine, the CDR3 is 18 residues long. Of all the DNA, just the CDR3 is kept, 54 bases in frame from base 1. The TCR beta CDR3 regions were amplified from RNA transcripts. For the first round of RT-PCR on the TCR CDR3, the HTBI primer set was used together with the Qiagen OneStep RT-PCR kit. A second multiplex PCR round built the libraries, followed by size selection and purification. Libraries were sequenced paired-end with 100 bp reads on an Illumina HiSeq2000. On the authors' methods: Raw data were processed with SOAPnuke, discarding reads with adapters, uncalled bases, mean Phred below 15, or no exact constant-primer or identifier match. COPE v1.2.5 was used to merge high-quality paired reads, and clonotypes were defined as unique nucleotide sequences. Clonotypes were aligned to IMGT TRBV, TRBD and TRBJ reference segments using MiTCR v1.1. Analysis was restricted to V-J combinations with a frequency above 0.0001, which covered just over 98% of repertoires. A TCS score was defined as the ratio of F50 (clonal expansion) to E x V (chaos), with BLOSUM62-based TCRdist applied between CDR3 peptides within each V-J. Welch's t-statistics and random forest reduced around 550 V-J features to 13, which were used in a naive Bayes classifier (R e1071). TCRdb itself trimmed the public reads at Q25 with fastp, ran MiXCR and retained productive beta chains. Rows with a matching CDR3 protein are joined into one entry that keeps the most common DNA and genes. TCRdb, rather than the study authors, made the V and J calls. A total of about 300,000 distinct CDR3 sequences appear in this sample, approximately 17% of them only once. Approximately 31% of the sample rests with the top ten.

This sample is drawn from a study of T cells in Graves' hyperthyroidism and ophthalmopathy (dated by TCRdb to the late 2010s). A note on the overall study: Peripheral blood samples were taken at the time of initial diagnosis, prior to any treatment. TCR V-J signatures able to tell the groups apart were searched for in a discovery cohort of 95 or so patients, of whom more than 40 had Graves' ophthalmopathy and about 55 had stable Graves' hyperthyroidism. TCR Vbeta CDR3 sequencing of 130 to 150 peripheral blood samples (more than 40 ophthalmopathy, under 80 hyperthyroidism and around 17 progressor patients) is reported in the paper. Prospective prediction of ophthalmopathy was tested in an independent validation cohort consisting of fewer than 20 hyperthyroidism patients and 15 or so patients who later progressed to ophthalmopathy. After sampling, hyperthyroidism patients received methimazole starting at 30 mg daily, and ophthalmopathy patients received high-dose intravenous methylprednisolone. In six Graves' hyperthyroidism patients, the study also compared T-cell repertoires from thyroid tissue with T-cell repertoires from blood. For training and testing, the approximately 97 patients in the discovery cohort were randomly divided in a 7:3 ratio. The full study reports these points: Sample size was not statistically predetermined, and investigators were not blinded to group allocation. Most expanded thyroid clonotypes (frequency above 0.001) were also detected in blood, a finding suggesting that blood repertoires may reflect thyroid immune responses. In validation, the model predicted progression to ophthalmopathy a median of about 6.5 months before onset, with approximately 70% sensitivity and 72.22% specificity. Ophthalmopathy was separated from stable hyperthyroidism by a 13 V-J signature model, with around 90% sensitivity and approximately 81% specificity obtained in cross-validation and 80%/75% obtained in testing.

Graves' hyperthyroidism was defined as stable when no progression to ophthalmopathy occurred over 18 months of follow-up. Hyperthyroidism patients were newly diagnosed, had a disease duration of under 2 months, and were aged 18 to 65 years. Any patient with an uncontrolled infection, another autoimmune disease, pregnancy or lactation was excluded. Diagnoses were established on the basis of clinical symptoms, serum thyroxine and TRAb, thyroid ultrasound, and orbital computed tomography. Ficoll-Paque density gradient centrifugation was used to isolate PBMCs from approximately 11 ml of fresh peripheral blood. Total RNA was extracted with Trizol reagent, and quality was checked on an Agilent 2100 Bioanalyzer.

The chain is made from TRBV9 and TRBJ2-1, with a tentative D gene TRBD2 over 5 matching bases. The origin of this receptor is a man aged 30 to 39 with Graves' hyperthyroidism. The sequenced sample consisted of blood. The nucleotides read TGTGCCAGCAGCCTGAAACTAGTCCCATCCCCAATATACAATGAGCAGTTCTTC. Its product reads: CASSLKLVPSPIYNEQFF.